This TCR beta chain was profiled in a study of blood T cell repertoires in COVID-19. Study overall: PBMCs, B-cell-depleted T cells, or T cells were the source of the cDNA or gDNA that made up the material.

Profiled with immunoSEQ multiplex PCR; TCRdb holds only in-frame clones, not every one. This sample carries 110,000 or so clones, roughly 85% of them seen once, and the ten largest clones take under 4%. In this sample, this clone turned up a few times. The sample consisted of peripheral blood. This receptor was taken from a man between 35 and 55 years old with acute or convalescent COVID-19.

The CDR3 here is CATSDLAVDTQYF. The CDR3, as DNA: TGTGCCACCAGTGATTTGGCAGTAGATACGCAGTATTTT. The chain is built from TRBV24-1 and TRBJ2-3, with no clear D. CDR1 is KGHDR and CDR2 is SFDVKD in the germline V gene. The CDR3 has 13 amino acids. The V end was cut by 0 bases, the J end by 5 bases, with 5 bases between.